This is a list of T cell receptor beta chains from one sample in a study of blood T cell repertoires in COVID-19. Repertoires were generated with immunoSEQ multiplex PCR, while TCRdb's copy carries only in-frame clones and drops some. The profile shows more than 300,000 clones, roughly nine tenths of them singletons. Sequenced input: peripheral blood. These receptors all come from a woman in her 30s with COVID-19, enrolled during active disease. Both conserved end residues are part of each CDR3. D genes are given only for firm matches. Some rows mark clone size as missing; the rest say once, few, many or name a class of expanded clone.

V gene	D gene	J gene	clone size	CDR3 DNA	CDR3 protein
TRBV11-3	TRBD1	TRBJ1-1	.	TGTGCCAGCAGCTCCAGACAGGGGCGAACTGAAGCTTTCTTT	CASSSRQGRTEAFF
TRBV18	.	TRBJ1-6	.	TGTGCCAGCTCACCTGGGACACAGCATAATTCACCCCTCCACTTT	CASSPGTQHNSPLHF
TRBV7-9	.	TRBJ1-2	once	TGTGCCAGCAGCTTAACAGGGCCCACCTATGGCTACACCTTC	CASSLTGPTYGYTF
TRBV3-1/TRBV3-2	TRBD1	TRBJ1-4	.	TGTGCCAGCAGCCAAGGACAGGGGGATGAAAAACTGTTTTTT	CASSQGQGDEKLFF
TRBV7-9	.	TRBJ1-1	.	TGTGCCAGCAGCCCGACAGGGAACACTGAAGCTTTCTTT	CASSPTGNTEAFF
TRBV10-2	.	TRBJ2-3	.	TGCGCCAGCAGTGATATGCGCGCAATCACAGATACGCAGTATTTT	CASSDMRAITDTQYF
TRBV3-1/TRBV3-2	TRBD1	TRBJ1-1	.	TGTGCCAGCAGAGGACTGGGACAGCAAGCTTTCTTT	CASRGLGQQAFF
TRBV19	TRBD1	TRBJ1-5	.	TGTGCCAGTAGTACGGACAGGGGGGGCAATCAGCCCCAGCATTTT	CASSTDRGGNQPQHF
TRBV27	TRBD1	TRBJ1-5	.	TGTGCCAGCAGTCCGAGGACAGGGGGCCGTAGCAATCAGCCCCAGCATTTT	CASSPRTGGRSNQPQHF
TRBV28	TRBD1	TRBJ1-3	.	TGTGCCAGCAGTGTCGAACAGGGGTACTCTGGAAACACCATATATTTT	CASSVEQGYSGNTIYF
TRBV5-1	TRBD1	TRBJ1-4	.	TGCGCCAGCAGCACCCCACAGGGGGCAGCAACTAATGAAAAACTGTTTTTT	CASSTPQGAATNEKLFF
TRBV11-1	.	TRBJ1-4	.	TGTGCCAGCAGCTTAAGCCTTCGGCGGGAAAAACTGTTTTTT	CASSLSLRREKLFF
TRBV12-3/TRBV12-4	.	TRBJ2-3	.	TGTGCCAGCAGTCGCGTGTTCTCAGATACGCAGTATTTT	CASSRVFSDTQYF
TRBV4-1	.	TRBJ1-4	.	TGCGCCAGCAGCGAGTCGAGGAAACTGTTTTTT	CASSESRKLFF
TRBV4-3	TRBD1	TRBJ2-4	.	TGCGCCAGCAGCCAAGGGACAGGGAAGTCGGGCATTCAGTACTTC	CASSQGTGKSGIQYF
TRBV5-6	TRBD1	TRBJ1-3	.	TGTGCCAGCAGCTTGGCAGGGGGCAGGAACACCATATATTTT	CASSLAGGRNTIYF
TRBV5-1	TRBD1	TRBJ2-7	few	TGCGCCAGCAGCGCGGGGACAGGGGTCGAATACGAGCAGTACTTC	CASSAGTGVEYEQYF
TRBV5-1	.	TRBJ1-3	once	TGCGCCAGCAGCTTGGCCCCTTTGACACTTCCTGAGGGCAACACCATATATTTT	CASSLAPLTLPEGNTIYF
TRBV7-9	.	TRBJ1-4	.	TGTGCCAGCAGCCTCGCAGGTTCCGTTGAAAAACTGTTTTTT	CASSLAGSVEKLFF
TRBV7-9	TRBD2	TRBJ2-2	.	TGTGCCAGCAGCCTCGGGACTAGCGGATCGAACACCGGGGAGCTGTTTTTT	CASSLGTSGSNTGELFF
TRBV7-2	TRBD2	TRBJ2-5	few	TGTGCCAGCAGCCTCTCTCCTTCTAGCGGGGGCCCCAAGGACTTC	CASSLSPSSGGPKDF
TRBV27	.	TRBJ1-2	.	TGTGCCAGCAGTTTAAGGGAGGTTGGCTACACCTTC	CASSLREVGYTF